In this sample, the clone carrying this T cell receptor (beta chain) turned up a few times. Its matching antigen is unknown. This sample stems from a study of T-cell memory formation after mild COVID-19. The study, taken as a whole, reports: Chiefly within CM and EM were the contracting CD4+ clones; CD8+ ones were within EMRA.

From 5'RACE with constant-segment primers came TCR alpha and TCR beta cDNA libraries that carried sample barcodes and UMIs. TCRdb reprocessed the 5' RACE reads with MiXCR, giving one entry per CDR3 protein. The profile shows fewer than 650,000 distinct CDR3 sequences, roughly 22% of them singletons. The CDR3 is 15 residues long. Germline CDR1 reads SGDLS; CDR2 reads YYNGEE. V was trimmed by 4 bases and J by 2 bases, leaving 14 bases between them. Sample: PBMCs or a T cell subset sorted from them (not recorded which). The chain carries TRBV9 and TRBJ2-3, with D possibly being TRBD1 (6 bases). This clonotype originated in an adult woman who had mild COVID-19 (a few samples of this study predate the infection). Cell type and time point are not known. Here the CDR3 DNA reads TGTGCCAGCAGCTATTCGACAGGTAACACAGATACGCAGTATTTT. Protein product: CASSYSTGNTDTQYF.